This T cell receptor beta chain is drawn from a study of cytomegalovirus exposure and HLA in healthy donors. Regarding the study as a whole: With further analysis later on, most CMV-associated TCR beta chains appeared HLA-restricted.

60 Vbeta and 13 Jbeta primers were used in PCR. This table comes from immunoSEQ multiplex PCR, and its TCRdb copy is limited to in-frame clones, with some not included. The table shows over 150,000 clones, with roughly 80% occurring only once. To note about this clone: Its antigen remains unidentified.

The sequence derives from a woman aged 50 to 60 in good health and CMV-seronegative. The specimen was PBMCs.

This CDR3 is CASSLLGTVYGYTF. CDR3 sequence (DNA): TGTGCCAGCAGCTTATTAGGGACAGTCTATGGCTACACCTTC. The chain links TRBV7-9 to TRBJ1-2; 7 bases map to TRBD1. The junction had 4 bases not matched to a gene; V was cut back by 2 bases and J by 4 bases. There are 14 residues in the CDR3. Germline V gene data show CDR1 as SEHNR and CDR2 as FQNEAQ (reference sequence).